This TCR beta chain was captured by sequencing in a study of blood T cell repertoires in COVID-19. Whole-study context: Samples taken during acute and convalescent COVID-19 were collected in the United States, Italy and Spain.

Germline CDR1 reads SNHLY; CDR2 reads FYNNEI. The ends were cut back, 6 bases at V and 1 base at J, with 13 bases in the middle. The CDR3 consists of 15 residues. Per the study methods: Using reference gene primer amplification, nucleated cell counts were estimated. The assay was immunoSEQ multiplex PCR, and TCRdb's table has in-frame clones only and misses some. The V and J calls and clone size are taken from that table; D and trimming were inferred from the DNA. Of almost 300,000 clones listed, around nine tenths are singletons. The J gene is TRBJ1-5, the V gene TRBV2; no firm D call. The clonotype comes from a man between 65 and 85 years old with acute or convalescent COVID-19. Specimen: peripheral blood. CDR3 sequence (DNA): TGTGCCAGCAGGCCGGGAGACTTAAGCAATCAGCCCCAGCATTTT. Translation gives CASRPGDLSNQPQHF.